The sequence of this TCR beta chain was determined in a study of control samples from healthy donors and cancer patients (dated by TCRdb to 2019 to 2021). Library creation used the immunoSEQ multiplex PCR assay. TCRdb mirrors the immuneACCESS table, restricted to in-frame sequences. Some clones are absent from its copies; in checked studies, under half trace to an unresolved V gene, and the reason for the others is unknown. This sample is represented by around 99,000 clones; 75% to 90% of them were singletons. The ten largest account for roughly 18% of the sample. In the case of this clone: Its cognate antigen has yet to be identified. No per-base quality is available; no much larger clone lies one base away.

This clonotype was obtained from a woman in her forties or fifties in good health. The sample consisted of blood.

This receptor has the CDR3 CASSLVLGQGGQPQHF. Here is the DNA: TGTGCCAGCAGCTTAGTTTTGGGGCAGGGTGGTCAGCCCCAGCATTTT. The chain is encoded by TRBV7-2 joined to TRBJ1-5; a tentative D call is TRBD1 (5 bases match). The CDR3 goes from the cysteine to the phenylalanine over 16 residues. Just the 48-base CDR3 DNA is kept, in frame starting at base 1. Relative to germline, V is 1 base shorter and J is 6 bases shorter, with 16 bases between their ends. The CDR1 and CDR2 encoded by the germline V gene are SGHTA and FQGNSA. The CDR3 plus the reference TRBV7-2 and TRBJ1-5 genes for the other parts give the full variable domain: GAGVSQSPSNKVTEKGKDVELRCDPISGHTALYWYRQSLGQGLEFLIYFQGNSAPDKSGLPSDRFSAERTGGSVSTLTIQRTQQEDSAVYLCASSLVLGQGGQPQHFGDGTRLSIL.